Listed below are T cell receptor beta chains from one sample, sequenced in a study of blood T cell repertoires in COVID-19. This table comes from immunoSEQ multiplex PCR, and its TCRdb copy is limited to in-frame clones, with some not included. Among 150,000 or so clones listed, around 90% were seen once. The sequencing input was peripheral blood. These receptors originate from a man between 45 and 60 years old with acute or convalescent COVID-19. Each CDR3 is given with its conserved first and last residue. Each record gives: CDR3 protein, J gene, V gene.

CDR3aa: CAWSIGSSYEQYF; j_gene: TRBJ2-7; v_gene: TRBV30
CDR3aa: CASTGISSGRWNEQFF; j_gene: TRBJ2-1; v_gene: TRBV19
CDR3aa: CASSYSTRRGIAGNTIYF; j_gene: TRBJ1-3; v_gene: TRBV6-2/TRBV6-3
CDR3aa: CASSRGGEQPQHF; j_gene: TRBJ1-5; v_gene: TRBV5-6
CDR3aa: CASVGLAGFSYEQYF; j_gene: TRBJ2-7; v_gene: TRBV10-2
CDR3aa: CASSVAGNTGELFF; j_gene: TRBJ2-2; v_gene: TRBV9
CDR3aa: CASSFTGGQPQHF; j_gene: TRBJ1-5; v_gene: TRBV5-1
CDR3aa: CASSLLAGGRDEQFF; j_gene: TRBJ2-1; v_gene: TRBV7-3
CDR3aa: CASRQTGAGELFF; j_gene: TRBJ2-2; v_gene: TRBV10-1
CDR3aa: CASSLGTGLGEKLFF; j_gene: TRBJ1-4; v_gene: TRBV5-1
CDR3aa: CSVEGTSTDTQYF; j_gene: TRBJ2-3; v_gene: TRBV29-1
CDR3aa: CASSLGARGTDTQYF; j_gene: TRBJ2-3; v_gene: TRBV5-4
CDR3aa: CASSPQGLDYGYTF; j_gene: TRBJ1-2; v_gene: TRBV19
CDR3aa: CASSIRLAGGEQYF; j_gene: TRBJ2-7; v_gene: TRBV27
CDR3aa: CASSSDRGRGGYTF; j_gene: TRBJ1-2; v_gene: TRBV6-6
CDR3aa: CASSEAHSHRLAGDNEQFF; j_gene: TRBJ2-1; v_gene: TRBV6-1
CDR3aa: CASSLLGDNQPQHF; j_gene: TRBJ1-5; v_gene: TRBV7-6
CDR3aa: CASSFNRAQPQHF; j_gene: TRBJ1-5; v_gene: TRBV5-8
CDR3aa: CASSLAGQTSQETQYF; j_gene: TRBJ2-5; v_gene: TRBV7-9
CDR3aa: CASSASGSSYNEQFF; j_gene: TRBJ2-1; v_gene: TRBV7-3
CDR3aa: CASSFSRSNQPQHF; j_gene: TRBJ1-5; v_gene: TRBV28
CDR3aa: CATSRETWTRGSYEQYF; j_gene: TRBJ2-7; v_gene: TRBV15
CDR3aa: CASIPTGSDAEAFF; j_gene: TRBJ1-1; v_gene: TRBV19
CDR3aa: CASSPGLAGGPEQFF; j_gene: TRBJ2-1; v_gene: TRBV3-1/TRBV3-2
CDR3aa: CAGRQGAEGYTF; j_gene: TRBJ1-2; v_gene: TRBV2
CDR3aa: CSVESTGTINEQFF; j_gene: TRBJ2-1; v_gene: TRBV29-1
CDR3aa: CASSFTTSGTYNEQFF; j_gene: TRBJ2-1; v_gene: TRBV27
CDR3aa: CASTLGRGGNQPQHF; j_gene: TRBJ1-5; v_gene: TRBV2
CDR3aa: CASSQESVPSFYEQYF; j_gene: TRBJ2-7; v_gene: TRBV4-1
CDR3aa: CASSFSDRGTGELFF; j_gene: TRBJ2-2; v_gene: TRBV7-6
CDR3aa: CAWSVPTNTEAFF; j_gene: TRBJ1-1; v_gene: TRBV30
CDR3aa: CAISDDRGGETQYF; j_gene: TRBJ2-5; v_gene: TRBV10-3
CDR3aa: CASSLGGGAVIEQFF; j_gene: TRBJ2-1; v_gene: TRBV5-8
CDR3aa: CASRDSGGYTF; j_gene: TRBJ1-2; v_gene: TRBV9
CDR3aa: CASSQTGLDEKLFF; j_gene: TRBJ1-4; v_gene: TRBV4-1
CDR3aa: CASRPLAGGGNEQFF; j_gene: TRBJ2-1; v_gene: TRBV3-1/TRBV3-2
CDR3aa: CASSDPQGSPKLFF; j_gene: TRBJ1-4; v_gene: TRBV2
CDR3aa: CASSTQGQKTDTQYF; j_gene: TRBJ2-3; v_gene: TRBV11-2
CDR3aa: CASSLAGVFGQFF; j_gene: TRBJ2-1; v_gene: TRBV27
CDR3aa: CASSPKGGNGNTIYF; j_gene: TRBJ1-3; v_gene: TRBV7-3
CDR3aa: CASSLADRGPSTDTQYF; j_gene: TRBJ2-3; v_gene: TRBV5-1
CDR3aa: CASSRIGGAESGYTF; j_gene: TRBJ1-2; v_gene: TRBV27
CDR3aa: CASSPARGGPTGELFF; j_gene: TRBJ2-2; v_gene: TRBV9
CDR3aa: CASSVDRGNEKLFF; j_gene: TRBJ1-4; v_gene: TRBV9
CDR3aa: CASSPRASGTGIAVYGYTF; j_gene: TRBJ1-2; v_gene: TRBV7-8